This entry lists 6 T cell receptor beta chains sequenced from one sample in a study of blood T cells in healthy people across ages. Alongside a J-beta primer mix, a sample-barcoded 5' primer served in a second PCR lasting about 7 to 11 cycles. TCRdb redid the calling of the 5' RACE reads with MiXCR, one entry per CDR3 protein. This sample yields approximately 810,000 distinct CDR3 sequences, of which more than 25% are seen a single time; approximately 15% belongs to the top ten. Sequenced: blood. The origin of the receptors is a woman older than 75 in good health.

There are many counts of this clonotype. The chain couples TRBV5-1 to TRBJ1-2; 9 bases fit TRBD1. CDR3 size: 14 residues. Germline V CDR1 and CDR2: SGHRS, YFSETQ. V shed 1 base and J 7 bases; nucleotides not matched to a gene: 5. The CDR3: CASSLFDRGGGYTF. For the CDR3, the DNA is TGCGCCAGCAGCTTGTTCGACAGGGGGGGTGGCTACACCTTC.

The rearrangement uses TRBV5-1 and TRBJ2-5; TRBD2 might be the D (6 bases). Gene TRBJ2-7 matches the end of the DNA better, so the J call may be wrong. The CDR3 runs 14 residues. The germline V gene has CDR1 SGHRS and CDR2 YFSETQ. CDR3 bases: TGCGCCAGCCGGGGAGCGGGCTCGGATCACGAGCAGTACTTC. This sequence encodes CASRGAGSDHEQYF.

This clonotype has a count of ten or more. CDR3 loop: CASSQESGSEQYF. CDR3 nucleotide sequence: TGTGCCAGCAGCCAAGAATCTGGGTCCGAGCAGTACTTC. The chain has TRBV14 and TRBJ2-7; D gene unclear. The CDR3 consists of 13 residues. The germline CDR1 and CDR2 sequences are SGHDN and FVKESK. Trimming took off 0 bases at V and 6 bases at J, with 9 bases between the two ends.

This clonotype was picked up a small number of times. The chain couples TRBV3-1 to TRBJ1-1; 11 nucleotides align to TRBD1. The CDR3 contains 18 residues. V lost 4 bases, J lost 4 bases, and 14 bases stayed unmatched. Germline-derived CDR1 and CDR2 are LGHDT and YNNKEL (reference sequence). Written as DNA, the CDR3 is TGTGCCAGCAGCCGTTTCGGACAGGGGGCGCGGGGGGGCACTGAAGCTTTCTTT. Protein: CASSRFGQGARGGTEAFF. The full variable domain, rest sourced from reference TRBV3-1 and TRBJ1-1, is DTAVSQTPKYLVTQMGNDKSIKCEQNLGHDTMYWYKQDSKKFLKIMFSYNNKELIINETVPNRFSPKSPDKAHLNLHINSLELGDSAVYFCASSRFGQGARGGTEAFFGQGTRLTVV.

J is TRBJ1-2 and V is TRBV3-1; D uncertain. The V gene's germline CDR1 is LGHDT and CDR2 YNNKEL (reference sequence). The CDR3 extends over 11 amino acids. With 4 bases removed from V and 4 bases from J, the gap between germline ends came to 4 bases. The DNA for the CDR3 is TGTGCCAGCAGCCGGTTCTATGGCTACACCTTC. Translating it yields CASSRFYGYTF.

J is TRBJ2-1 and V is TRBV20-1, with TRBD1 as a possible D gene (5 bases). Deletions cut 4 bases from V and 12 bases from J, with 10 bases between. The CDR3 is made up of 10 amino acids. Germline CDR1 is DFQATT and CDR2 is SNEGSKA (reference sequence). Here the CDR3 reads CSATDRGQFF. CDR3 sequence (DNA): TGCAGTGCTACCGATAGGGGGCAGTTCTTC.